The rows below give T cell receptor beta chains drawn from one sample of a study of shared clonotypes between healthy human individuals. Libraries were prepared by immunoSEQ multiplex PCR; TCRdb keeps only in-frame clonotypes and omits some of them. This repertoire shows over 300,000 clones, about nine tenths found once; its top ten account for 15% to 20%. The sequencing input was memory CD8+ T cells sorted from blood. The receptors derive from a man younger than 30 in good health. The CDR3 runs from the conserved cysteine through the conserved F or W. A D gene is named only where the DNA matches it firmly. Rows give clone size only sometimes, using once, few, many, or a class for an expanded clone.

abundance | d_gene | j_gene | len | v_gene | CDR3aa | CDR3nt
NA | TRBD2 | TRBJ2-5 | 14 | TRBV28 | CASSPRERTETQYF | TGTGCCAGCAGTCCGCGGGAGAGGACAGAGACCCAGTACTTC
NA | TRBD2 | TRBJ2-5 | 16 | TRBV7-3 | CASSLTAGGPGGTQYF | TGTGCCAGCAGCTTAACTGCGGGGGGCCCCGGCGGGACCCAGTACTTC
NA | NA | TRBJ2-5 | 14 | TRBV10-2 | CASGSWDTEETQYF | TGCGCCAGCGGAAGCTGGGACACCGAAGAGACCCAGTACTTC
NA | TRBD1 | TRBJ2-2 | 15 | TRBV7-2 | CASSSGQLNTGELFF | TGTGCCAGCAGCTCGGGACAGCTGAACACCGGGGAGCTGTTTTTT
NA | NA | TRBJ2-7 | 13 | TRBV7-9 | CASSPVGIYEQYF | TGTGCCAGCAGCCCAGTGGGGATCTACGAGCAGTACTTC
NA | NA | TRBJ2-7 | 15 | TRBV5-1 | CASSYGWAGDYEQYF | TGCGCCAGCAGCTACGGGTGGGCAGGCGACTACGAGCAGTACTTC
NA | NA | TRBJ1-1 | 14 | TRBV4-1 | CASSQGDGNTEAFF | TGCGCCAGCAGCCAAGGGGACGGGAACACTGAAGCTTTCTTT
NA | NA | TRBJ1-1 | 17 | TRBV5-6 | CASSGNSEGSMNTEAFF | TGTGCCAGCAGCGGGAACTCCGAAGGCTCAATGAACACTGAAGCTTTCTTT
NA | NA | TRBJ1-1 | 13 | TRBV29-1 | CSVDDGLGTEAFF | TGCAGCGTTGACGATGGGCTAGGCACTGAAGCTTTCTTT
medium-sized | TRBD1 | TRBJ2-7 | 15 | TRBV7-8 | CASRWGQGPSYEQYF | TGTGCCAGCAGGTGGGGACAGGGCCCAAGCTACGAGCAGTACTTC
NA | NA | TRBJ1-2 | 13 | TRBV4-3 | CASSPRMFYGYTF | TGCGCCAGCAGCCCCCGTATGTTTTATGGCTACACCTTC
NA | NA | TRBJ2-4 | 16 | TRBV6-5 | CASSFPSGGNENIQYF | TGTGCCAGCAGTTTTCCTTCGGGGGGCAATGAAAACATTCAGTACTTC
once | NA | TRBJ1-2 | 13 | TRBV5-1 | CASSLEAVYGYTF | TGCGCCAGCAGCTTAGAGGCAGTCTATGGCTACACCTTC
NA | NA | TRBJ2-7 | 12 | TRBV25-1 | CASGARDYEQYF | TGTGCCAGCGGGGCACGAGACTACGAGCAGTACTTC
once | NA | TRBJ2-1 | 15 | TRBV4-3 | CASSQGDLTYNEQFF | TGCGCCAGCAGCCAAGGGGACCTAACCTACAATGAGCAGTTCTTC
NA | NA | TRBJ2-7 | 11 | TRBV6-6 | CASSYSVEQYF | TGTGCCAGCAGTTACAGCGTGGAGCAGTACTTC
NA | NA | TRBJ1-3 | 16 | TRBV30 | CAWVRRGITSGNTIYF | TGTGCCTGGGTCCGTAGGGGAATTACCTCTGGAAACACCATATATTTT
NA | TRBD1 | TRBJ1-2 | 17 | TRBV2 | CASSSQLGQVPNYGYTF | TGTGCCAGCAGTTCTCAGTTAGGACAGGTACCTAACTATGGCTACACCTTC
NA | NA | TRBJ2-7 | 14 | TRBV27 | CASSPRPDSFEQYF | TGTGCCAGCAGTCCACGACCGGACAGTTTCGAGCAGTACTTC
few | NA | TRBJ1-6 | 15 | TRBV6-7 | CASSYKGGLGSPLHF | TGTGCCAGCAGTTATAAAGGGGGTTTAGGTTCACCCCTCCACTTT
NA | TRBD2 | TRBJ2-3 | 14 | TRBV5-4 | CASSLELAPDTQYF | TGTGCCAGCAGCTTGGAACTAGCGCCAGATACGCAGTATTTT
NA | NA | TRBJ2-1 | 15 | TRBV29-1 | CSVELGSNYRNEQFF | TGCAGCGTTGAATTAGGGTCAAATTATCGCAATGAGCAGTTCTTC
NA | TRBD1 | TRBJ1-4 | 14 | TRBV9 | CASSVGQGTEKLFF | TGTGCCAGCAGCGTAGGACAGGGGACTGAAAAACTGTTTTTT
NA | NA | TRBJ2-3 | 13 | TRBV29-1 | CSVGTGDTDTQYF | TGCAGCGTCGGAACCGGGGACACAGATACGCAGTATTTT
NA | TRBD2 | TRBJ2-7 | 14 | TRBV6-1 | CASSPPGLPYEQYF | TGTGCCAGCAGCCCACCGGGACTACCCTACGAGCAGTACTTC
NA | TRBD1 | TRBJ2-7 | 16 | TRBV7-8 | CASSARDRESGYEQYF | TGTGCCAGCAGCGCCCGGGACAGGGAGTCTGGCTACGAGCAGTACTTC
many | NA | TRBJ2-7 | 15 | TRBV11-2 | CASADYTGAGYEQYF | TGTGCCAGCGCGGACTACACGGGGGCGGGCTACGAGCAGTACTTC
NA | NA | TRBJ1-1 | 12 | TRBV27 | CASSFGPPEAFF | TGTGCCAGCAGTTTTGGGCCCCCTGAAGCTTTCTTT
NA | TRBD2 | TRBJ2-5 | 16 | TRBV28 | CASSDTSGESKETQYF | TGTGCCAGCAGCGATACTAGCGGGGAAAGCAAAGAGACCCAGTACTTC
NA | NA | TRBJ2-3 | 15 | TRBV7-8 | CASSPRISSTDTQYF | TGTGCCAGCAGCCCCCGGATCTCTAGCACAGATACGCAGTATTTT
few | TRBD2 | TRBJ2-3 | 17 | TRBV27 | CASSLRLAGADTDTQYF | TGTGCCAGCAGCCTACGACTAGCGGGGGCCGACACAGATACGCAGTATTTT
NA | NA | TRBJ1-5 | 15 | TRBV5-6 | CASSRVAYSNQPQHF | TGTGCCAGCAGCCGGGTGGCTTATAGCAATCAGCCCCAGCATTTT
NA | NA | TRBJ1-2 | 15 | TRBV27 | CASSPPPGANYGYTF | TGTGCCAGCAGTCCCCCCCCAGGGGCCAACTATGGCTACACCTTC
NA | TRBD1 | TRBJ2-1 | 16 | TRBV7-8 | CASSQGTGWKYNEQFF | TGTGCCAGCAGCCAAGGGACAGGGTGGAAATACAATGAGCAGTTCTTC
NA | NA | TRBJ1-1 | 13 | TRBV30 | CAVMGILDTEAFF | TGTGCCGTTATGGGGATTTTAGACACTGAAGCTTTCTTT
NA | NA | TRBJ2-7 | 11 | TRBV29-1 | CSVEGGYEQYF | TGCAGCGTTGAAGGGGGGTACGAGCAGTACTTC
NA | TRBD2 | TRBJ2-7 | 14 | TRBV6-6 | CASSPMVRGGEQYF | TGTGCCAGCAGCCCAATGGTGCGGGGAGGGGAGCAGTACTTC
NA | TRBD1 | TRBJ1-1 | 15 | TRBV29-1 | CSVVDRVWDWTEAFF | TGCAGCGTCGTGGACAGGGTCTGGGATTGGACTGAAGCTTTCTTT
NA | TRBD1 | TRBJ2-7 | 16 | TRBV27 | CASSLSGDSHSYEQYF | TGTGCCAGCAGTTTATCGGGGGACAGCCACTCCTACGAGCAGTACTTC
NA | NA | TRBJ2-5 | 15 | TRBV6-5 | CASIEHGTRQETQYF | TGTGCCAGCATAGAACATGGGACTCGCCAAGAGACCCAGTACTTC
NA | TRBD1 | TRBJ1-6 | 18 | TRBV2 | CASSPGQGMSSYNSPLHF | TGTGCCAGCAGCCCTGGACAGGGGATGAGCTCCTATAATTCACCCCTCCACTTT
NA | TRBD2 | TRBJ2-7 | 16 | TRBV5-8 | CASSWGLAGPRYEQYF | TGTGCCAGCAGCTGGGGACTAGCGGGTCCCCGATACGAGCAGTACTTC
NA | NA | TRBJ2-7 | 14 | TRBV7-9 | CASSLSTDPYEQYF | TGTGCCAGCAGCTTAAGTACGGACCCCTACGAGCAGTACTTC
many | NA | TRBJ2-7 | 12 | TRBV4-2 | CASSESSYEQYF | TGTGCCAGCAGTGAGAGCTCCTACGAGCAGTACTTC
once | NA | TRBJ2-4 | 19 | TRBV2 | CASSDVLAIKGAAKNIQYF | TGTGCCAGCAGCGACGTACTAGCCATTAAGGGGGCGGCCAAAAACATTCAGTACTTC
NA | NA | TRBJ1-6 | 16 | TRBV23-1 | CASSQSSNSYNSPLHF | TGCGCCAGCAGTCAATCGAGCAACTCCTATAATTCACCCCTCCACTTT
NA | NA | TRBJ1-1 | 14 | TRBV10-2 | CASSVEGRGTEAFF | TGCGCCAGCAGTGTTGAAGGGCGAGGGACTGAAGCTTTCTTT
NA | NA | TRBJ1-1 | 14 | TRBV5-1 | CASSSDRKNTEAFF | TGCGCCAGCAGCTCAGACCGAAAGAACACTGAAGCTTTCTTT
once | NA | TRBJ1-1 | 16 | TRBV7-2 | CASSRTEWRMNTEAFF | TGTGCCAGCAGCCGAACGGAGTGGCGGATGAACACTGAAGCTTTCTTT
NA | TRBD1 | TRBJ1-2 | 16 | TRBV27 | CASSGRQGESSYGYTF | TGTGCCAGCAGTGGCCGACAGGGCGAGAGTAGTTATGGCTACACCTTC